A single sample gave rise to the 32 T cell receptor beta chains below, sequenced in a study of identical twins. TCRdb recomputed calls from the 5' RACE reads with MiXCR, one row per CDR3 protein. The sample contains hundreds of thousands of distinct CDR3 sequences, around 8.3% of which appear only once. These records were also assigned to another study, of yellow fever vaccine responses in identical twins.

The sequencing sample was made of PBMCs. The receptors derive from a young woman in good health.

This chain links TRBV6-5 with TRBJ2-5; D possibly uses TRBD1 or TRBD2 (5 bases each). Germline CDR1 is MNHEY and CDR2 is SVGAGI. This CDR3 has 13 residues. Trimming shortened V by 6 bases and J by 6 bases, and 14 bases separated the two germline ends. The DNA of the CDR3 is TGTGCCAGCAGCTTAGAGCAGGGACAGACCCAGTACTTC. Translation: CASSLEQGQTQYF.

The chain uses TRBV28 and TRBJ1-5; TRBD1 agrees at 7 bases. This CDR3 has 16 residues. The V gene end was trimmed by 1 base and the J gene end by 4 bases; junction bases not matched to a gene: 7. Looked up from germline, CDR1 is MDHEN and CDR2 is SYDVKM. The CDR3 DNA is TGTGCCAGCAGTTTATCAGCGGGACAGCAGAATCAGCCCCAGCATTTT. This translates into CASSLSAGQQNQPQHF.

In this sample, this clonotype turned up many times. V is TRBV12-3 or TRBV12-4 and J is TRBJ2-2, with D perhaps matching TRBD1 or TRBD2 (5 bases each). CDR3 length: 16 amino acids. V was clipped by 7 bases and J by 5 bases, with 20 bases between them. The CDR3 nucleotides are TGTGCCAGCATACAGGCCGGGACGGGAAAGACCGGGGAGCTGTTTTTT. This encodes CASIQAGTGKTGELFF.

The rearrangement uses TRBV6-2 or TRBV6-3 and TRBJ2-1; 7 bases align to TRBD2. J gave up 2 bases and V 6 bases, and 10 bases lay outside the gene matches. CDR1 is MNHEY and CDR2 is SVGEGT in the germline V gene. CDR3 length: 16 amino acids. As DNA, the CDR3 is TGTGCCAGCAGCCCTCTACTAGCGCAAGCCTACAATGAGCAGTTCTTC. It translates to CASSPLLAQAYNEQFF.

The chain carries TRBV7-2 and TRBJ2-7, with a weak D call TRBD1 (6 bases). Germline V lookup: CDR1 SGHTA, CDR2 FQGNSA. Trimming took 1 base from V and 0 from J, leaving 7 bases between them. The CDR3 has 14 residues. The CDR3 DNA reads as TGTGCCAGCAGCTTAGACAGGGACTCCTACGAGCAGTACTTC. It is translated as CASSLDRDSYEQYF.

This clonotype was seen repeatedly, ten times or more. The chain couples TRBV4-3 to TRBJ2-1; D is perhaps TRBD2 (6 bases). The CDR3 runs 17 residues. Germline-derived CDR1 and CDR2 are LGHNA and YSLEER. Between the trimmed V and J ends, which lost 0 bases and 5 bases, there was a span of 17 bases. The CDR3 protein is CASSQDLFGGENNEQFF. The CDR3 DNA sequence: TGCGCCAGCAGCCAAGATCTTTTCGGGGGAGAGAACAATGAGCAGTTCTTC.

This clonotype was counted ten times or more. V usage is TRBV7-2 and J usage is TRBJ1-6; TRBD1 matches at 8 bases. Germline assignment: CDR1 SGHTA and CDR2 FQGNSA. The CDR3 is made up of 15 amino acids. The V and J ends lost 5 bases and 8 bases, in that order; junction bases with no gene match: 8. The CDR3 region is CASSLTTGVDSPLHF. As DNA, the CDR3 is TGTGCCAGCAGCCTAACGACAGGGGTCGATTCACCCCTCCACTTT.

The sample holds a few counts of this clonotype. The V gene is TRBV19, the J gene TRBJ1-2, with D hard to call. Germline CDR1 reads LNHDA; CDR2 reads SQIVND (reference sequence). Trimming took off 6 bases at V and 6 bases at J, with 17 bases between the two ends. The CDR3 contains 14 residues. The CDR3 sequence is CASSTSGRDNGYTF. Written as DNA, the CDR3 is TGTGCCAGTAGCACCAGCGGGAGGGATAATGGCTACACCTTC.

This clonotype was observed many times. In DNA form, the CDR3 reads TGTGCCAGCAGTACCTTCGACAGGCTGAGCTCCTACAATGAGCAGTTCTTC. Its protein is CASSTFDRLSSYNEQFF. V and J are TRBV28 and TRBJ2-1; D perhaps matches TRBD1 (6 bases). The CDR3 contains 17 residues. Germline V gene data show CDR1 as MDHEN and CDR2 as SYDVKM. V gave up 5 bases and J gave up 0 bases, with 17 bases separating them.

This clonotype was detected a few times. The gene calls are TRBV11-3 and TRBJ2-1, with TRBD1 identical over 9 bases. J was trimmed by 8 bases and V by 1 base; bases with no gene match: 3. The CDR3 is 14 amino acids. Germline CDR1 and CDR2: SGHNT and YENEEA. The CDR3 protein is CASSLGTGVHEQFF. CDR3 in DNA: TGTGCCAGCAGCTTAGGGACAGGGGTCCATGAGCAGTTCTTC.

This clonotype showed up just a few times. The CDR3 DNA follows: TGTGCCAGTCGACCGTCGTCAGGGGGAAGTGCAAACATTCAGTACTTC. Translated, it gives CASRPSSGGSANIQYF. V gene TRBV12-3 or TRBV12-4 combines with J gene TRBJ2-4, with 7 positions matching TRBD1. This CDR3 comprises 16 residues. V was clipped by 9 bases and J by 6 bases; unmatched bases: 17.

This clonotype appeared many times. The chain uses TRBV10-3 and TRBJ1-2, with a weak D call TRBD1 (6 bases). Germline V CDR1 and CDR2: ENHRY, SYGVKD. Between the trimmed V and J ends, which lost 8 bases and 6 bases, there was a span of 10 bases. The CDR3 totals 11 residues. The chain's CDR3 is CAIRTADGYTF. The DNA of the CDR3 is TGTGCCATCCGGACAGCGGATGGCTACACCTTC.

The CDR3 protein is CATAKGGVSTDTQYF. CDR3 DNA sequence: TGTGCCACCGCCAAAGGGGGGGTGAGCACAGATACGCAGTATTTT. The V call is TRBV24-1, the J call TRBJ2-3; tentative D call: TRBD2 (7 bases). The germline V and J ends were trimmed by 9 bases and 0 bases, with 15 bases remaining between them. CDR1 and CDR2 (germline): KGHDR, SFDVKD. CDR3 length: 15 residues.

This clonotype has just a few counts. The rearrangement links TRBV6-2 or TRBV6-3 to TRBJ1-2, with 7 positions matching TRBD1. The CDR3 is made up of 12 amino acids. CDR1 MNHEY and CDR2 SVGEGT come from the germline V gene. After removal of 6 bases from V and 8 bases from J, the junction contained 6 bases not matched to a gene. DNA for the CDR3: TGTGCCAGCAGGGTCAACAGGGGCGGCTACACCTTC. Its translation is CASRVNRGGYTF.

A few counts support this clonotype. The V gene is TRBV4-3, the J gene TRBJ2-7; no definite D call. Trimming shortened V by 4 bases and J by 2 bases, and 15 bases separated the two germline ends. From germline, CDR1 is LGHNA and CDR2 YSLEER. CDR3 length: 15 residues. CDR3 coding DNA: TGCGCCAGCAGCCCCGTCGGTCAGATGCCCTACGAGCAGTACTTC. This encodes CASSPVGQMPYEQYF.

This chain connects TRBV20-1 to TRBJ2-5; maybe TRBD2 (7 bases). The CDR3 loop spans 14 amino acids. CDR1 is DFQATT, CDR2 SNEGSKA, per germline (reference sequence). With 7 bases removed from V and 5 bases from J, the gap between germline ends came to 20 bases. The CDR3 region has the DNA TGCAGTGTCCCGAAGGGGGGGGTCGGGGAGACCCAGTACTTC. As protein: CSVPKGGVGETQYF.

The chain is built from TRBV6-2 or TRBV6-3 and TRBJ2-3; possible D gene TRBD1, 5 bases. Trimming pared 6 bases from V and 10 bases from J, leaving 20 bases between. The CDR3 sequence is 14 residues long. The V gene's germline CDR1 is MNHEY and CDR2 SVGEGT. In DNA form, the CDR3 reads TGTGCCAGCAGATCAACAGGTTGGGCCGTCGCGCAGTATTTT. Amino acids: CASRSTGWAVAQYF.

Only a few counts were recorded for this clonotype. The rearrangement uses TRBV7-2 and TRBJ1-5, with D possibly being TRBD1 (5 bases). The V gene's germline CDR1 is SGHTA and CDR2 FQGNSA. The CDR3 covers 15 residues. The V gene lost 1 base and the J gene lost 3 bases, with 10 bases spanning the gap. CDR3 protein: CASSLGDVNNQPQHF. The DNA for the CDR3 is TGTGCCAGCAGCTTAGGGGACGTGAACAATCAGCCCCAGCATTTT. Drawing the rest from reference TRBV7-2 and TRBJ1-5, the complete variable domain is GAGVSQSPSNKVTEKGKDVELRCDPISGHTALYWYRQSLGQGLEFLIYFQGNSAPDKSGLPSDRFSAERTGGSVSTLTIQRTQQEDSAVYLCASSLGDVNNQPQHFGDGTRLSIL.

At least ten counts were recorded for this clonotype. The chain couples TRBV15 to TRBJ2-1; D ambiguous. Between the trimmed V and J ends, which lost 3 bases and 7 bases, there was a span of 7 bases. The CDR3 is made up of 12 amino acids. Germline V lookup: CDR1 LNHNV, CDR2 YYDKDF (reference sequence). DNA for the CDR3: TGTGCCACCAGCAGCGCATATAATGAGCAGTTCTTC. It specifies CATSSAYNEQFF.

The chain has TRBV12-3 or TRBV12-4 and TRBJ2-2; D uncertain. This CDR3 contains 16 residues. The germline V and J ends were trimmed by 4 bases and 4 bases, with 16 bases remaining between them. The DNA of the CDR3 is TGTGCCAGCAGTTCCTCTTCAAGGTCGAGCACCGGGGAGCTGTTTTTT. It translates to CASSSSSRSSTGELFF.

The chain uses TRBV7-9 and TRBJ1-4, with TRBD1 matching 9 bases. In germline, CDR1 is SEHNR, CDR2 FQNEAQ (reference sequence). The CDR3 has 16 amino acids. The ends lost 5 bases at V and 7 bases at J; junction bases unmatched: 11. CDR3 loop: CASSKGTGQGFEKLFF. The CDR3 bases are TGTGCCAGCAGCAAGGGGACAGGGCAGGGGTTTGAAAAACTGTTTTTT.

The V and J genes are TRBV2 and TRBJ2-1; the match to TRBD2 covers 10 bases. The germline gives CDR1 SNHLY, CDR2 FYNNEI. CDR3 length equals 17 residues. In nucleotides, the CDR3 is TGTACCTGCAGTTCAGCCAGCGGGAGGGGATCCTACAATGAGCAGTTCTTC. Translating it yields CTCSSASGRGSYNEQFF.

This clonotype has ten or more counts. The rearrangement uses TRBV29-1 and TRBJ2-1; D not resolved. The V end was cut by 4 bases, the J end by 6 bases, with 4 bases between. The CDR3 contains 10 residues. CDR1 SQVTM and CDR2 ANQGSEA come from the germline V gene. Here the CDR3 reads CSVVVNEQFF. The CDR3 DNA follows: TGCAGCGTTGTGGTCAATGAGCAGTTCTTC.

A note on this clonotype: A junction boundary mismatches the germline segment, possibly from a read error. V gene TRBV20-1 combines with J gene TRBJ1-2, with D possibly matching TRBD1 (6 bases). Germline V gene data show CDR1 as DFQATT and CDR2 as SNEGSKA (reference sequence). The CDR3 contains 17 residues. The CDR3 sequence: CSARDSPQGRSNYGYTF. The CDR3 DNA is TGCAGCGCTAGAGATTCCCCCCAGGGGCGGTCTAACTATGGCTACACCTTC.

This clonotype turned up a few times. V is TRBV9 and J is TRBJ2-1; D is ambiguous. The CDR3 runs 11 residues. Germline CDR1 reads SGDLS; CDR2 reads YYNGEE. V shed 3 bases and J shed 9 bases, with 7 bases lying between them. For the CDR3, the DNA is TGTGCCAGCAGCGCCAACGGTGAGCAGTTCTTC. It translates to CASSANGEQFF.

The gene calls are TRBV18 and TRBJ2-7; TRBD1 matches at 9 bases. The V and J ends lost 3 bases and 3 bases, in that order; junction bases with no gene match: 3. CDR1 and CDR2 (germline): KGHSH, LQKENI. This CDR3 spans 14 amino acids. The CDR3 protein is CASSPLTGGYEQYF. The CDR3 nucleotides read TGTGCCAGCTCACCCCTGACAGGGGGCTACGAGCAGTACTTC.

This clonotype has just a few counts. The V gene is TRBV14, the J gene TRBJ2-7; 9 bases align to TRBD2. CDR1 SGHDN and CDR2 FVKESK come from the germline V gene. The CDR3 sequence is 15 residues long. The trim removed 2 bases at V and 2 bases at J, leaving 4 bases unmatched. Written as DNA, the CDR3 is TGTGCCAGCAGCCAAACTAGCGGGTATACCTACGAGCAGTACTTC. Its translation: CASSQTSGYTYEQYF.

This clonotype was detected many times. V and J are TRBV27 and TRBJ2-7, with TRBD2 matching 8 bases. After removal of 2 bases from V and 0 bases from J, the junction contained 9 bases not matched to a gene. CDR3 length: 17 residues. Germline V gene lookup returns CDR1 MNHEY and CDR2 SMNVEV (reference sequence). CDR3 sequence reads: CASSLRATSGRSYEQYF. The DNA for the CDR3 is TGTGCCAGCAGTTTACGAGCCACTAGCGGACGCTCCTACGAGCAGTACTTC.

This chain uses TRBV6-1 with TRBJ1-1, with D unresolved. V was cut by 3 bases and J by 0 bases, with 5 bases left in between. The V gene's germline CDR1 is MNHNS and CDR2 SASEGT. The CDR3 sequence is 13 residues long. Here the CDR3 reads CASSEGVNTEAFF. The DNA of the CDR3 is TGTGCCAGCAGTGAGGGCGTGAACACTGAAGCTTTCTTT.

This rearrangement joins TRBV28 to TRBJ1-1; 7 nucleotides agree with TRBD1. V lost 3 bases and J lost 0; bases outside the gene matches: 7. The CDR3 contains 16 residues. The germline V gene encodes CDR1 MDHEN and CDR2 SYDVKM. CDR3 DNA sequence: TGTGCCAGCAGTTTGATGCCCGGGACAGTGAACACTGAAGCTTTCTTT. Translation gives CASSLMPGTVNTEAFF.

The table lists this clonotype with many counts. This chain uses TRBV10-3 with TRBJ2-7; D gene unclear. The CDR3 runs to 12 residues. Germline lookup yields CDR1 ENHRY and CDR2 SYGVKD. Trimming took off 6 bases at V and 3 bases at J, with 9 bases between the two ends. The CDR3 nucleotides are TGTGCCATCAGCGAAAACCTCTACGAGCAGTACTTC. This translates into CAISENLYEQYF.

Comment on this clonotype: At one of its ends the junction is not consistent with the germline gene, which may arise from a read error. The genes are TRBV7-7 and TRBJ2-2; 12 bases fit TRBD2. The CDR3 consists of 20 residues. Germline CDR1 SSHAT, CDR2 FNYEAQ (reference sequence). CDR3 in DNA: TGTGCTAGCAGCTTACCGGTGATCGGACTAGCGGGACCGCACGCCGGGGAGCTGTTTTTT. Encoded protein: CASSLPVIGLAGPHAGELFF.